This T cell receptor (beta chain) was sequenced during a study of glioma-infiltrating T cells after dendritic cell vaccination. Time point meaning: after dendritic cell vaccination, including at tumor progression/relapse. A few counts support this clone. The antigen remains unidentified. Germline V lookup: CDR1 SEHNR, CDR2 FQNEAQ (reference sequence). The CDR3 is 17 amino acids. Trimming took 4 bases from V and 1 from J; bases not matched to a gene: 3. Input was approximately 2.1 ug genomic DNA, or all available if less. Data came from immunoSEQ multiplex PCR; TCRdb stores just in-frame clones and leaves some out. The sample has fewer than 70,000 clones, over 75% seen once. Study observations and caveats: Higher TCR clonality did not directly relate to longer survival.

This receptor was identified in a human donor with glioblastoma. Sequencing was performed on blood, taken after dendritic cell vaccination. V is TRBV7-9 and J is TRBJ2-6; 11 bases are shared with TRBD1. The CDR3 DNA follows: TGTGCCAGCAGCTCCGGGACAGGGGGATCTGGGGCCAACGTCCTGACTTTC. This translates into CASSSGTGGSGANVLTF.